This T cell receptor (beta chain) was sequenced for a study of T cell responses to AZD1222 COVID-19 vaccine. Regarding the study as a whole: Donor demographics were predominantly white British with a female majority; clonal diversity may be underestimated. Nearly half of unique spike-specific TCRs reportedly avoided B.1.351 and B.1.1.7 mutated regions. Researchers report vaccine-associated CD4 TCRs spanning spike, with dominance at 160-218 and 743-854. After two AZD1222 doses, spike-specific TCR breadth and depth rose versus day 0.

Produced via immunoSEQ multiplex PCR; TCRdb's table is partial and in-frame only. This repertoire shows 100,000 to 150,000 clones, about nine tenths found once; its top ten account for about 7.7%. V lost 2 bases to trimming and J lost 2 bases; unmatched junction nucleotides: 6. Germline CDR1 reads LNHDA; CDR2 reads SQIVND (reference sequence). The CDR3 consists of 17 residues. A note on this clone: Its matching antigen is unknown.

The sequences come from peripheral blood, collected 28 days after the second AZD1222 dose. This receptor was obtained from an adult who received the AZD1222 COVID-19 vaccine. This chain connects TRBV19 to TRBJ2-6; 7 bases are shared with TRBD1. DNA of the CDR3: TGTGCCAGTAGTATACTTGGGCAGGGGGCTGGGGCCAACGTCCTGACTTTC. Residues: CASSILGQGAGANVLTF.